This paragraph covers one T cell receptor beta chain sequence. This entry belongs to a study of control samples from healthy donors and cancer patients. The repertoire was sequenced with immunoSEQ multiplex PCR; TCRdb's copy has only in-frame clones and lacks some. The data contain 120,000 or so clones, 80% to 95% of them singletons. Germline V gives CDR1 LGHDT, CDR2 YNNKEL (reference sequence). Trimming took off 6 bases at V and 13 bases at J, with 22 bases between the two ends. The CDR3 spans 15 residues. This clonotype was sampled from a man at least 80 years old with head and neck cancer. The rearrangement links TRBV3-1 (or the pseudogene TRBV3-2) to TRBJ1-6; no firm D call. Sequencing was carried out using PBMCs. The CDR3 DNA sequence: TGTGCCAGCAGTGCGAGGCAGGTCGACCTGTCCCCCCTCCACTTT. Its translation is CASSARQVDLSPLHF.